This T cell receptor (beta chain) was identified in a study of blood T cell repertoires in COVID-19. In the authors' methods: Amplification from reference gene primers served as the basis for estimated nucleated cell counts. Here immunoSEQ multiplex PCR was the method, and the copy in TCRdb shows in-frame clones only, minus some. The D gene and trimming were derived from the DNA, and the V and J assignments and clone size from that table. Of 100,000 to 150,000 clones listed, over 70% are singletons. Germline V lookup: CDR1 KGHSH, CDR2 LQKENI. With 3 bases clipped from V and 6 bases from J, the junction kept 8 bases outside the gene matches. The CDR3 loop spans 15 amino acids.

This sequence was found in a woman aged 50 to 60 with acute or convalescent COVID-19. The chain employs TRBV18 and TRBJ2-7, with 10 nucleotides matching TRBD1. Sequencing was carried out using peripheral blood. This chain's CDR3 is CASSPQGDRGSEQYF. The CDR3, as DNA: TGTGCCAGCTCACCTCAGGGGGACAGGGGTTCCGAGCAGTACTTC.